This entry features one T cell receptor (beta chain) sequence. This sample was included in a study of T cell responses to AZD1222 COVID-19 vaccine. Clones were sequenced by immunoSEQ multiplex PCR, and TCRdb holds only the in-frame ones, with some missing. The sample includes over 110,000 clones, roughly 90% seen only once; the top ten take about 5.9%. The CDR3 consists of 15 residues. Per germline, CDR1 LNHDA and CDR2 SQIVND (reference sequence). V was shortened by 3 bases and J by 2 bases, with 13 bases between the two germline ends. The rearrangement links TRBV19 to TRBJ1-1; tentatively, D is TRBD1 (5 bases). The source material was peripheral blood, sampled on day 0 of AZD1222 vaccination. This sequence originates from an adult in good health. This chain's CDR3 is CASSIVGLLNTEAFF. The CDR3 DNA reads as TGTGCCAGTAGTATTGTGGGACTGCTCAACACTGAAGCTTTCTTT.